Below, one T cell receptor beta chain is given with its context. The data were taken from a study of Graves' ophthalmopathy and Graves' hyperthyroidism. Unmatched junction bases numbered 10, after V lost 5 bases and J lost 3 bases. The CDR3 is 19 residues long. Germline V lookup: CDR1 MNHEY, CDR2 SVGAGI. As the template, RNA transcripts were used to amplify TCR beta CDR3 regions. HTBI-primed RT-PCR formed the first round, and a multiplex PCR formed the second. TCRdb recomputed calls from the multiplex PCR reads with MiXCR, one row per CDR3 protein. The sample has roughly 600,000 distinct CDR3 sequences; about 35% are singletons.

The receptor's source is an adult man with Graves' hyperthyroidism. The chain couples TRBV6-5 to TRBJ2-2; 15 bases agree with TRBD2. The sample comprised peripheral blood or thyroid tissue (not recorded which). The CDR3 sequence is CASSRTSGRGPADTGELFF. Here the CDR3 DNA reads TGTGCCAGCAGTCGGACTAGCGGGAGGGGCCCGGCGGACACCGGGGAGCTGTTTTTT.